These T cell receptor beta chains were read from a single sample in a study of technical replicates of blood from a few donors. Libraries were prepared by immunoSEQ multiplex PCR; TCRdb keeps only in-frame clonotypes and omits some of them. The sample yields tens of thousands of clones, 94% seen once. Material: T cells isolated from PBMCs. The source is a human donor in good health. The CDR3 runs from the conserved cysteine through the conserved F or W. Each record gives: clone size, J gene, V gene, D gene, CDR3 protein, CDR3 DNA. The D gene is left open where the match is weak. Expanded clones get a size class; other rows say once, few or many, or leave the size out.

clone size: once
J gene: TRBJ2-1
V gene: TRBV19
D gene: TRBD2
CDR3 protein: CASSSSGTSWNEQFF
CDR3 DNA: TGTGCCAGTAGTAGCTCCGGGACTAGTTGGAATGAGCAGTTCTTC

clone size: NA
J gene: TRBJ2-5
V gene: TRBV11-2
D gene: NA
CDR3 protein: CASSKVTGKQETQYF
CDR3 DNA: TGTGCCAGCAGCAAGGTAACAGGGAAACAAGAGACCCAGTACTTC

clone size: NA
J gene: TRBJ2-4
V gene: TRBV9
D gene: NA
CDR3 protein: CASSDAFQGGLAKNIQYF
CDR3 DNA: TGTGCCAGCAGCGATGCTTTTCAGGGGGGACTAGCCAAAAACATTCAGTACTTC

clone size: NA
J gene: TRBJ1-2
V gene: TRBV6-4
D gene: NA
CDR3 protein: CASSDEGLGSGYTF
CDR3 DNA: TGTGCCAGCAGTGACGAGGGCCTGGGAAGTGGCTACACCTTC

clone size: NA
J gene: TRBJ2-5
V gene: TRBV6-5
D gene: TRBD1
CDR3 protein: CASSYFDREQETQYF
CDR3 DNA: TGTGCCAGCAGTTACTTCGACAGGGAGCAAGAGACCCAGTACTTC

clone size: NA
J gene: TRBJ2-7
V gene: TRBV5-1
D gene: NA
CDR3 protein: CASSPGDSASYEQYF
CDR3 DNA: TGCGCCAGCAGCCCGGGGGACAGTGCCTCCTACGAGCAGTACTTC

clone size: NA
J gene: TRBJ1-6
V gene: TRBV7-2
D gene: NA
CDR3 protein: CASSLSGGKVSSPLHF
CDR3 DNA: TGTGCCAGCAGCTTAAGCGGGGGCAAGGTTTCGTCACCCCTCCACTTT

clone size: NA
J gene: TRBJ2-1
V gene: TRBV5-1
D gene: NA
CDR3 protein: CASSLVPGNSYNEQFF
CDR3 DNA: TGCGCCAGCAGCTTGGTTCCGGGGAACTCCTACAATGAGCAGTTCTTC

clone size: NA
J gene: TRBJ1-4
V gene: TRBV5-1
D gene: TRBD1
CDR3 protein: CASSFKGQGMVTNEKLFF
CDR3 DNA: TGCGCCAGCAGCTTTAAAGGACAGGGAATGGTCACTAATGAAAAACTGTTTTTT

clone size: NA
J gene: TRBJ2-5
V gene: TRBV15
D gene: NA
CDR3 protein: CATSRDRNQETQYF
CDR3 DNA: TGTGCCACCAGCAGAGACAGAAACCAAGAGACCCAGTACTTC

clone size: NA
J gene: TRBJ2-1
V gene: TRBV6-5
D gene: TRBD2
CDR3 protein: CASSYTAGEGEQFF
CDR3 DNA: TGTGCCAGCAGTTACACAGCGGGAGAGGGTGAGCAGTTCTTC

clone size: NA
J gene: TRBJ1-6
V gene: TRBV18
D gene: NA
CDR3 protein: CASSPESSYNSPLHF
CDR3 DNA: TGTGCCAGCTCACCCGAGAGCTCCTATAATTCACCCCTCCACTTT

clone size: NA
J gene: TRBJ2-3
V gene: TRBV11-2
D gene: NA
CDR3 protein: CASSLSNRDHTDTQYF
CDR3 DNA: TGTGCCAGCAGCTTAAGTAACAGGGACCACACAGATACGCAGTATTTT

clone size: NA
J gene: TRBJ2-7
V gene: TRBV2
D gene: TRBD2
CDR3 protein: CASRPGLAYEQYF
CDR3 DNA: TGTGCCAGCAGACCGGGACTAGCCTACGAGCAGTACTTC

clone size: NA
J gene: TRBJ1-2
V gene: TRBV19
D gene: NA
CDR3 protein: CASSGQSYGYTF
CDR3 DNA: TGTGCCAGTAGTGGGCAGAGTTATGGCTACACCTTC

clone size: NA
J gene: TRBJ2-3
V gene: TRBV7-8
D gene: TRBD2
CDR3 protein: CASGSGLAGGSTDTQYF
CDR3 DNA: TGTGCCAGCGGCTCCGGACTAGCGGGAGGAAGCACAGATACGCAGTATTTT

clone size: NA
J gene: TRBJ2-1
V gene: TRBV5-1
D gene: TRBD2
CDR3 protein: CASSGLAPGLGGGEQFF
CDR3 DNA: TGCGCCAGCAGCGGGTTAGCACCGGGACTAGGGGGTGGGGAGCAGTTCTTC

clone size: NA
J gene: TRBJ1-4
V gene: TRBV15
D gene: NA
CDR3 protein: CATSIPGVELFF
CDR3 DNA: TGTGCCACCAGCATCCCGGGGGTTGAACTGTTTTTT

clone size: once
J gene: TRBJ2-5
V gene: TRBV7-9
D gene: TRBD2
CDR3 protein: CASSFSGLAVQETQYF
CDR3 DNA: TGTGCCAGCAGCTTTTCGGGACTAGCGGTACAAGAGACCCAGTACTTC

clone size: NA
J gene: TRBJ2-5
V gene: TRBV15
D gene: TRBD2
CDR3 protein: CATSREVSGGASETQYF
CDR3 DNA: TGTGCCACCAGCAGAGAAGTTAGCGGGGGGGCTTCAGAGACCCAGTACTTC

clone size: NA
J gene: TRBJ2-1
V gene: TRBV5-1
D gene: NA
CDR3 protein: CASSRDGSPGNEQFF
CDR3 DNA: TGCGCCAGCAGCCGGGACGGGAGTCCCGGCAATGAGCAGTTCTTC

clone size: NA
J gene: TRBJ2-2
V gene: TRBV16
D gene: NA
CDR3 protein: CASSQSLQGNTGELFF
CDR3 DNA: TGTGCCAGCAGCCAATCTCTCCAGGGGAACACCGGGGAGCTGTTTTTT

clone size: NA
J gene: TRBJ2-7
V gene: TRBV12-5
D gene: NA
CDR3 protein: CASGNGDEQYF
CDR3 DNA: TGTGCTAGTGGTAACGGTGACGAGCAGTACTTC

clone size: NA
J gene: TRBJ2-7
V gene: TRBV5-6
D gene: TRBD1
CDR3 protein: CASTLGQGYEQYF
CDR3 DNA: TGTGCCAGCACCCTGGGACAGGGGTACGAGCAGTACTTC

clone size: NA
J gene: TRBJ1-2
V gene: TRBV21-1
D gene: NA
CDR3 protein: CASTAGQGAWGYTF
CDR3 DNA: TGTGCCAGCACCGCGGGACAGGGGGCGTGGGGCTACACCTTC

clone size: NA
J gene: TRBJ2-3
V gene: TRBV5-1
D gene: NA
CDR3 protein: CASSLGNSGATDTQYF
CDR3 DNA: TGCGCCAGCAGCTTGGGTAATAGCGGAGCCACAGATACGCAGTATTTT

clone size: NA
J gene: TRBJ2-7
V gene: TRBV4-1
D gene: NA
CDR3 protein: CASSQYDSASSYEQYF
CDR3 DNA: TGCGCCAGCAGCCAGTACGACAGCGCTAGCTCCTACGAGCAGTACTTC

clone size: NA
J gene: TRBJ2-7
V gene: TRBV25-1
D gene: TRBD1
CDR3 protein: CASSELRGRGSNEQYF
CDR3 DNA: TGTGCCAGCAGTGAATTGAGGGGCAGGGGGAGTAACGAGCAGTACTTC

clone size: NA
J gene: TRBJ1-2
V gene: TRBV6-5
D gene: NA
CDR3 protein: CASSSGYGYTF
CDR3 DNA: TGTGCCAGCAGTTCGGGCTATGGCTACACCTTC

clone size: once
J gene: TRBJ2-1
V gene: TRBV7-7
D gene: NA
CDR3 protein: CASSFTGGGDEQFF
CDR3 DNA: TGTGCTAGCAGCTTCACCGGGGGTGGCGATGAGCAGTTCTTC

clone size: NA
J gene: TRBJ1-1
V gene: TRBV9
D gene: NA
CDR3 protein: CASSVLTEAFF
CDR3 DNA: TGTGCCAGCAGCGTTTTAACTGAAGCTTTCTTT

clone size: NA
J gene: TRBJ2-7
V gene: TRBV28
D gene: NA
CDR3 protein: CASGRMIYEQYF
CDR3 DNA: TGTGCCAGCGGCAGGATGATCTACGAGCAGTACTTC

clone size: once
J gene: TRBJ2-7
V gene: TRBV7-9
D gene: NA
CDR3 protein: CASSLLGGEQYF
CDR3 DNA: TGTGCCAGCAGCCTCCTGGGGGGCGAGCAGTACTTC

clone size: NA
J gene: TRBJ1-5
V gene: TRBV27
D gene: NA
CDR3 protein: CASPGMGNQPQHF
CDR3 DNA: TGTGCCAGCCCAGGGATGGGCAATCAGCCCCAGCATTTT

clone size: NA
J gene: TRBJ2-5
V gene: TRBV5-6
D gene: TRBD2
CDR3 protein: CASSFRGGQETQYF
CDR3 DNA: TGTGCCAGCAGCTTCCGGGGGGGCCAAGAGACCCAGTACTTC

clone size: NA
J gene: TRBJ1-1
V gene: TRBV7-2
D gene: NA
CDR3 protein: CASSRGTRNTEAFF
CDR3 DNA: TGTGCCAGCAGTAGAGGAACACGGAACACTGAAGCTTTCTTT

clone size: NA
J gene: TRBJ1-6
V gene: TRBV11-3
D gene: TRBD1
CDR3 protein: CASSLVGTGGYNSPLHF
CDR3 DNA: TGTGCCAGCAGCTTAGTGGGGACAGGGGGCTATAATTCACCCCTCCACTTT

clone size: NA
J gene: TRBJ2-7
V gene: TRBV29-1
D gene: NA
CDR3 protein: CSVDVKGYEQYF
CDR3 DNA: TGCAGCGTTGATGTTAAGGGGTACGAGCAGTACTTC

clone size: few
J gene: TRBJ1-2
V gene: TRBV7-2
D gene: NA
CDR3 protein: CASSLPGVGGYTF
CDR3 DNA: TGTGCCAGCAGCTTACCAGGGGTGGGTGGCTACACCTTC

clone size: NA
J gene: TRBJ1-2
V gene: TRBV28
D gene: NA
CDR3 protein: CASSMDTSGYGYTF
CDR3 DNA: TGTGCCAGCAGCATGGACACGAGCGGGTATGGCTACACCTTC

clone size: NA
J gene: TRBJ2-3
V gene: TRBV2
D gene: TRBD2
CDR3 protein: CASSEVRLAGSDTQYF
CDR3 DNA: TGTGCCAGCAGTGAGGTTAGGCTAGCGGGGTCAGATACGCAGTATTTT

clone size: NA
J gene: TRBJ2-3
V gene: TRBV6-4
D gene: TRBD2
CDR3 protein: CASRTSGAADTQYF
CDR3 DNA: TGTGCCAGCCGGACTAGCGGGGCAGCAGATACGCAGTATTTT

clone size: NA
J gene: TRBJ2-5
V gene: TRBV5-1
D gene: NA
CDR3 protein: CASSNQQGRETQYF
CDR3 DNA: TGCGCCAGCAGCAACCAACAGGGACGGGAGACCCAGTACTTC

clone size: NA
J gene: TRBJ2-4
V gene: TRBV5-4
D gene: NA
CDR3 protein: CASSATTGAKNIQYF
CDR3 DNA: TGTGCCAGCAGCGCCACCACAGGGGCCAAAAACATTCAGTACTTC

clone size: NA
J gene: TRBJ2-1
V gene: TRBV19
D gene: NA
CDR3 protein: CASSISLVGGNEQFF
CDR3 DNA: TGTGCCAGTAGTATTAGTTTAGTGGGGGGTAATGAGCAGTTCTTC

clone size: NA
J gene: TRBJ1-1
V gene: TRBV12-5
D gene: NA
CDR3 protein: CASGLGDNTEAFF
CDR3 DNA: TGTGCTAGTGGTTTGGGCGATAACACTGAAGCTTTCTTT

clone size: few
J gene: TRBJ2-5
V gene: TRBV11-1
D gene: NA
CDR3 protein: CASSLDGETQYF
CDR3 DNA: TGTGCCAGCAGCTTAGACGGTGAGACCCAGTACTTC

clone size: NA
J gene: TRBJ2-7
V gene: TRBV28
D gene: NA
CDR3 protein: CASSTPIRVPYEQYF
CDR3 DNA: TGTGCCAGCAGTACCCCGATCAGGGTCCCCTACGAGCAGTACTTC

clone size: NA
J gene: TRBJ2-5
V gene: TRBV19
D gene: NA
CDR3 protein: CASSRGRAGETQYF
CDR3 DNA: TGTGCCAGTAGTAGAGGCAGGGCCGGGGAGACCCAGTACTTC

clone size: NA
J gene: TRBJ2-7
V gene: TRBV29-1
D gene: TRBD1
CDR3 protein: CSVEESQGVGYEQYF
CDR3 DNA: TGCAGCGTTGAAGAATCACAGGGGGTTGGCTACGAGCAGTACTTC

clone size: NA
J gene: TRBJ2-7
V gene: TRBV7-2
D gene: NA
CDR3 protein: CASSPSSYEQYF
CDR3 DNA: TGTGCCAGCAGTCCGAGCTCCTACGAGCAGTACTTC

clone size: few
J gene: TRBJ1-2
V gene: TRBV18
D gene: TRBD1
CDR3 protein: CASSGTATNNYGYTF
CDR3 DNA: TGTGCCAGCTCAGGGACAGCGACCAATAACTATGGCTACACCTTC

clone size: NA
J gene: TRBJ1-2
V gene: TRBV5-1
D gene: NA
CDR3 protein: CASRTDSGGYTF
CDR3 DNA: TGCGCCAGTCGGACGGACAGTGGTGGCTACACCTTC

clone size: few
J gene: TRBJ2-7
V gene: TRBV19
D gene: NA
CDR3 protein: CASSIGGEREQYF
CDR3 DNA: TGTGCCAGTAGTATAGGAGGAGAGCGGGAGCAGTACTTC

clone size: NA
J gene: TRBJ2-1
V gene: TRBV27
D gene: NA
CDR3 protein: CASSLRGVEDEQFF
CDR3 DNA: TGTGCCAGCAGCTTACGTGGGGTGGAGGATGAGCAGTTCTTC